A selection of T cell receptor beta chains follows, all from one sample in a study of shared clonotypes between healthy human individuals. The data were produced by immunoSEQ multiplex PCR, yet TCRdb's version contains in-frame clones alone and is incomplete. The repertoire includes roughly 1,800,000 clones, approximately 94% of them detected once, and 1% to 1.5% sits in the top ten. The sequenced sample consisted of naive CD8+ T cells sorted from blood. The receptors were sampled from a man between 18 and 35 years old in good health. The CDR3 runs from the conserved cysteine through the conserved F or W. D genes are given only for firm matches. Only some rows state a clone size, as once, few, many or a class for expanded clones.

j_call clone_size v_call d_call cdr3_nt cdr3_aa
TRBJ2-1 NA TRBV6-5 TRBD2 TGTGCCAGCAGAGAGCGGGGGGGCTACAATGAGCAGTTCTTC CASRERGGYNEQFF
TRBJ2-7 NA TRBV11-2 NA TGTGCCAGCAGCTTTAGCGAGAACTACGAGCAGTACTTC CASSFSENYEQYF
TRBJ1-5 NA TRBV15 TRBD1 TGTGCCACCAGCGTCGGACAGGGTACTCAGCCCCAGCATTTT CATSVGQGTQPQHF
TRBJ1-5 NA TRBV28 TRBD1 TGTGCCAGCAGTAGCGGGCCCTACAGGGGGATTTCTGATCAGCCCCAGCATTTT CASSSGPYRGISDQPQHF
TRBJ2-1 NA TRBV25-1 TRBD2 TGTGCCACCAAATTCGGGACTACCGAAGCTGAGCAGTTCTTC CATKFGTTEAEQFF
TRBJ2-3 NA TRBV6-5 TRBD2 TGTGCCAGCAGTTCGATAGCGGGAGTTGGCACAGATACGCAGTATTTT CASSSIAGVGTDTQYF
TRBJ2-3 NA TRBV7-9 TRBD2 TGTGCCAGCAGCTTCTTAGCGGGGGGCACAGATACGCAGTATTTT CASSFLAGGTDTQYF
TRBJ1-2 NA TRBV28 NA TGTGCCAGCAGTTTGGGGGTGACAGATACACTCTATGGCTACACCTTC CASSLGVTDTLYGYTF
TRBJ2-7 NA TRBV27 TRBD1 TGTGCCAGCAGTTTAGCGGGCACAGGGGGTTACGAGCAGTACTTC CASSLAGTGGYEQYF
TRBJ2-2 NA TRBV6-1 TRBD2 TGTGCCAGCAGTGAATCGCGGGGGGGCTACACCGGGGAGCTGTTTTTT CASSESRGGYTGELFF
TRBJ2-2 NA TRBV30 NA TGTGCCTGGGGGAAAGGGGGGAACGGGGAGCTGTTTTTT CAWGKGGNGELFF
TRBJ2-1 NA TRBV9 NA TGTGCCAGCAGCGCTCCCGGGTCCTACAATAAGCAGTTCTTC CASSAPGSYNKQFF
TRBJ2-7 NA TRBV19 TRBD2 TGTGCCAGTAGTCCCGGGACTAGCGGGGTCGTCTCCTACGAGCAGTACTTC CASSPGTSGVVSYEQYF
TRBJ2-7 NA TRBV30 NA TGTGCCTGGATGGGTCTAGGGGGGGAGTCCTACGAGCAGTACTTC CAWMGLGGESYEQYF
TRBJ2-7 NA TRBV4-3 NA TGCGCCAGCAGCCAAGGACCAGAGTACGAGCAGTACTTC CASSQGPEYEQYF
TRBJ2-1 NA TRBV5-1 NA TGCGCCAGCAGCCCCCCCGGGACCAGCTCCTACAATGAGCAGTTCTTC CASSPPGTSSYNEQFF
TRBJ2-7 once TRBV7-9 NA TGTGCCAGCAGCTTAGCGGTGGAGTCCTACGAGCAGTACTTC CASSLAVESYEQYF
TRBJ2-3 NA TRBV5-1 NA TGCGCCAGCAGCCCTACTAGAGATACGCAGTATTTT CASSPTRDTQYF
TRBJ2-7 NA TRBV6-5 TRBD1 TGTGCCAGCAGTTACTCGGGGACAGGGTCCCCATACGAGCAGTACTTC CASSYSGTGSPYEQYF
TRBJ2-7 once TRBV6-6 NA TGTGCCAGCAGTTACGTTTGGGGGAACGAGCAGTACTTC CASSYVWGNEQYF
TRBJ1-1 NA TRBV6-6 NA TGTGCCAGCAGTCATACGACTGAAGCTTTCTTT CASSHTTEAFF
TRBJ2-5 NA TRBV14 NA TGTGCCAGCAGCCAAGATCTTGACTGGGAGACCCAGTACTTC CASSQDLDWETQYF
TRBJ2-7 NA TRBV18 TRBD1 TGTGCCAGCTCACCCCCCGGGACAGGGGACCACGAGCAGTACTTC CASSPPGTGDHEQYF
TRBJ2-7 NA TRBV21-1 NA TGTGCCAGCAGCAAAAGGTCACAGGACAGACCTCAAGAGCAGTACTTC CASSKRSQDRPQEQYF
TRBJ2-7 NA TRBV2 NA TGTGCCAGCAGAGGGGGACGGTCCTACGAGCAGTACTTC CASRGGRSYEQYF
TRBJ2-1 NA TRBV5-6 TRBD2 TGTGCCAGCAGCTTATTAGCGGGAGAAGGGAATGAGCAGTTCTTC CASSLLAGEGNEQFF
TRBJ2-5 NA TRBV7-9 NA TGTGCCAGCAGCTTAGGTCGGCCCCCTGAGACCCAGTACTTC CASSLGRPPETQYF
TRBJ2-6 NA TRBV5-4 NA TGTGCCAGCGGCCCGGGCTCTGGGGCCAACGTCCTGACTTTC CASGPGSGANVLTF
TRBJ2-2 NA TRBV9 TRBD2 TGTGCCAGCAGCCCCCGGACTAGCGGGGACCACACCGGGGAGCTGTTTTTT CASSPRTSGDHTGELFF
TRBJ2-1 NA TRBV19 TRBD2 TGTGCCAGTAGTATAGACCCGGGACTAGAGGAGGGTCGGGAGCAGTTCTTC CASSIDPGLEEGREQFF
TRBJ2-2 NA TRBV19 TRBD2 TGTGCCAGTAGTTCCGATGGACTAGCGGGGGCCGGGGAGCTGTTTTTT CASSSDGLAGAGELFF
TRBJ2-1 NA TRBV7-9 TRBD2 TGTGCCAGCAGCTTAGGTTACCTAGCGGGAAAAAACAATGAGCAGTTCTTC CASSLGYLAGKNNEQFF
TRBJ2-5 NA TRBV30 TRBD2 TGTGCCTGGAGTCCTAGCGGGGCACAAGAGACCCAGTACTTC CAWSPSGAQETQYF
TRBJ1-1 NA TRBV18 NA TGTGCCAGCTCACCAATAGGACAGAACACTGAAGCTTTCTTT CASSPIGQNTEAFF
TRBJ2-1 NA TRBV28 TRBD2 TGTGCCAGCAGCATATTTGGGAGGGAACGAAGTGAGCAGTTCTTC CASSIFGRERSEQFF
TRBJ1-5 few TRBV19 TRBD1 TGTGCCAGCGGACAGGGTAATCAGCCCCAGCATTTT CASGQGNQPQHF
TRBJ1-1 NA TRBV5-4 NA TGTGCCAGCAGCGAGGAGGAGGACACTGAAGCTTTCTTT CASSEEEDTEAFF
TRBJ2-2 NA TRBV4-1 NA TGCGCCAGCAGCCAAGACCCCCGCGATTTGATCGGGGAGCTGTTTTTT CASSQDPRDLIGELFF
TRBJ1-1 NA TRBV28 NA TGTGCCAGCAGTTTACGCGGGTTGCGACAAACTGAAGCTTTCTTT CASSLRGLRQTEAFF
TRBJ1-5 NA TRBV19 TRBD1 TGTGCCAGTAGTATGACAGGGGGATATCAGCCCCAGCATTTT CASSMTGGYQPQHF
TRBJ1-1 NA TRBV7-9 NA TGTGCCAGCAGCTTAAAGGTGACAGCGGAGGGTACTGAAGCTTTCTTT CASSLKVTAEGTEAFF
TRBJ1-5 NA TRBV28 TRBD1 TGTGCCAGCAGGCCCCAGGGGGCAGGTCAGCCCCAGCATTTT CASRPQGAGQPQHF
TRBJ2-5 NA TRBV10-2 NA TGCGCCAGCAGTGAGCATGGCGCGGCTCAAGAGACCCAGTACTTC CASSEHGAAQETQYF
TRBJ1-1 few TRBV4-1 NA TGCGCCAGCAGCCAGCTGCCGGGCACTGAAGCTTTCTTT CASSQLPGTEAFF
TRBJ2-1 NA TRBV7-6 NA TGTGCCAGCAGCTCCGGTTCCTACAATGAGCAGTTCTTC CASSSGSYNEQFF
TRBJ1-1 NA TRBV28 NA TGTGCCAGCAGTGGATATGCCGCGGGGAACACTGAAGCTTTCTTT CASSGYAAGNTEAFF
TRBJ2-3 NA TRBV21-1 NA TGTGCCAGCAGGCCCTACGACAGGATAAGCACAGATACGCAGTATTTT CASRPYDRISTDTQYF
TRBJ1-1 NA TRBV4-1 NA TGCGCCAGCAGCCAAGATTGGACACTCGAGAACACTGAAGCTTTCTTT CASSQDWTLENTEAFF
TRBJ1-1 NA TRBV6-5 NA TGTGCCAGCAGTTACTCGGAGGGGGTGAACACTGAAGCTTTCTTT CASSYSEGVNTEAFF
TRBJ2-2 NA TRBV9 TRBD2 TGTGCCAGCAGCGTTACGTGGGCGGGAGATGACACCGGGGAGCTGTTTTTT CASSVTWAGDDTGELFF
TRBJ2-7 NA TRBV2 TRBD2 TGTGCCAGCAGTCAAATTCCCGGGACTAGCGGGAGAGGGTACGAGCAGTACTTC CASSQIPGTSGRGYEQYF
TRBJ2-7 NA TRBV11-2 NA TGTGCCAGCGGCCTAGGGAGTAGCGGATACGAGCAGTACTTC CASGLGSSGYEQYF
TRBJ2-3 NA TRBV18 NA TGTGCCAGCTCACCCTTAGGACGAGACTCCCTAACAGATACGCAGTATTTT CASSPLGRDSLTDTQYF
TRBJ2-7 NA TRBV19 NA TGTGCCAGTAGTATAGGGGACTGGTCCTACGAGCAGTACTTC CASSIGDWSYEQYF
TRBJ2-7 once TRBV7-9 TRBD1 TGTGCCAGCAGCCTCCCAGGGGGCGCGGGGACCTACGAGCAGTACTTC CASSLPGGAGTYEQYF
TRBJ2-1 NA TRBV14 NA TGTGCCAGCAGCCCTTGGCGGGACTACAATGAGCAGTTCTTC CASSPWRDYNEQFF
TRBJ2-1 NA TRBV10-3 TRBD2 TGTGCCATCCTGGGACTAGCTGGTGAGCAGTTCTTC CAILGLAGEQFF
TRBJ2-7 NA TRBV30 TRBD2 TGTGCCTGGAGTGGTAGACTAGCGGGCTTGCACGAGCAGTACTTC CAWSGRLAGLHEQYF
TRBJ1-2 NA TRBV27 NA TGTGCCAGCAGTCCTTTACAAGACTCTAACTATGGCTACACCTTC CASSPLQDSNYGYTF